These 9 T cell receptor beta chains share one sample of origin, sequenced in a study of read filtering for tumor transcriptome and immune sequencing. The library was built from about 370 ng RNA with molecular barcoded adaptors for alpha/delta and beta/gamma chains. TCRdb re-called the reads through MiXCR, storing one row per CDR3 protein. The sample comprises 85,000 or so distinct CDR3 sequences, approximately 13% of which are singletons, and around 14% rests with the top ten. Sequenced: a population of CD138-negative cells sorted from bone marrow. The receptors here all came from a donor aged 40 or older with multiple myeloma.

The V and J genes are TRBV20-1 and TRBJ1-1; TRBD1 might be the D (5 bases). Trimming shortened V by 4 bases and J by 2 bases, and 11 bases separated the two germline ends. The germline CDR1 and CDR2 sequences are DFQATT and SNEGSKA (reference sequence). CDR3 size: 13 residues. This CDR3 is CSANRDENTEAFF. CDR3 nucleotide sequence: TGCAGTGCTAACCGGGACGAAAACACTGAAGCTTTCTTT.

In the case of this clonotype: A much larger clone lies one base from this, so it may be a read error. The chain joins TRBV5-1 to TRBJ1-1; 11 nucleotides match TRBD1. V dropped 7 bases and J dropped 1; count of bases not matched to a gene: 9. The V gene's germline CDR1 is SGHRS and CDR2 YFSETQ. The CDR3 is 16 residues long. The CDR3 region has the DNA TGCGCCAGCGGCCCGAGGACAGGGGGCGCGAACACTGAAGCTTTCTTT. The encoded protein is CASGPRTGGANTEAFF.

There are many counts of this clonotype. The chain carries TRBV6-5 and TRBJ2-2; D gene uncertain. The CDR3 has 14 residues. V shed 6 bases and J shed 3 bases, with 11 bases lying between them. Germline V gene lookup returns CDR1 MNHEY and CDR2 SVGAGI. The CDR3 region is CASRPRTDTGELFF. CDR3 DNA: TGTGCCAGCAGACCCCGCACTGACACCGGGGAGCTGTTTTTT.

V and J are TRBV19 and TRBJ2-7; 15 bases map to TRBD2. CDR1 is LNHDA, CDR2 SQIVND, per germline (reference sequence). The CDR3 runs 16 residues. V lost 5 bases to trimming and J lost 5 bases; unmatched junction nucleotides: 7. Here the CDR3 DNA reads TGTGCCAGTAGTGCCCTCCGGACTAGCGGGAGGGACGAGCAGTACTTC. It translates to CASSALRTSGRDEQYF.

V gene TRBV6-5 combines with J gene TRBJ2-1; TRBD2 matches at 13 bases. The CDR3 has 15 amino acids. J lost 7 bases, V lost 6 bases, and 6 bases had no gene match. Per the germline V gene, CDR1 is MNHEY and CDR2 is SVGAGI. The CDR3 sequence is CASRQGTSGKNEQFF. For the CDR3, the DNA is TGTGCCAGCAGACAAGGGACTAGCGGGAAGAATGAGCAGTTCTTC.

The chain is built from TRBV20-1 and TRBJ2-1; 7 bases are shared with TRBD2. Per the germline V gene, CDR1 is DFQATT and CDR2 is SNEGSKA (reference sequence). CDR3 length: 15 amino acids. J lost 0 bases, V lost 5 bases, and 7 bases had no gene match. CDR3 amino acids: CSAARRGSSYNEQFF. CDR3 in DNA: TGCAGTGCTGCTCGTCGCGGGAGCTCCTACAATGAGCAGTTCTTC.

This clonotype was seen ten or more times. The chain has TRBV29-1 and TRBJ2-7; weak D call: TRBD1 (6 bases). CDR3 size: 13 residues. V lost 7 bases and J lost 2, with 15 bases in between. From germline, CDR1 is SQVTM and CDR2 ANQGSEA. The CDR3 nucleotides read TGCAGCGGTAGCAGGGGTGATGCCTACGAGCAGTACTTC. It is translated as CSGSRGDAYEQYF.

This clonotype was found many times. The CDR3 protein is CASSLRQGAGQETQYF. DNA for the CDR3: TGCGCCAGCAGCCTTCGACAGGGGGCTGGGCAAGAGACCCAGTACTTC. The V gene is TRBV5-1, the J gene TRBJ2-5; 10 bases are a match to TRBD1. Germline assignment: CDR1 SGHRS and CDR2 YFSETQ. The CDR3 covers 16 residues. With V trimmed by 4 bases and J by 2 bases, 8 bases remained unmatched.

This clonotype was observed at least ten times. V gene TRBV29-1 combines with J gene TRBJ2-2; 7 bases are a match to TRBD1. CDR1 and CDR2 from the germline V gene are SQVTM and ANQGSEA. CDR3 length equals 14 residues. V lost 5 bases and J lost 4; bases outside the gene matches: 7. The CDR3 reads CSVFYRGGTGELFF. Written as DNA, the CDR3 is TGCAGCGTTTTCTACAGGGGTGGCACCGGGGAGCTGTTTTTT.